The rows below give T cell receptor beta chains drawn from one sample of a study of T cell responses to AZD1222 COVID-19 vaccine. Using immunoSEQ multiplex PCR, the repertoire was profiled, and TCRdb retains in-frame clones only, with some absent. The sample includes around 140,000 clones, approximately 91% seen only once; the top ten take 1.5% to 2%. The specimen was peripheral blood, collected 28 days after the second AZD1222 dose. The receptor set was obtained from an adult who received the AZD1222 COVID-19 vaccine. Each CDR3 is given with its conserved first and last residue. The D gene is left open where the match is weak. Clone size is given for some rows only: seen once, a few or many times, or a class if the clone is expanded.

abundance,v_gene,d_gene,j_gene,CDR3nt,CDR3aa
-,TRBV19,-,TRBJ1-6,TGTGCCAGTAGGCCTTCAGGGTTGGCACCCCTCCACTTT,CASRPSGLAPLHF
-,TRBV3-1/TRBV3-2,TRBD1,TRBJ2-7,TGTGCCAGCAGCCAAGATCTGAGGACAGGGGGAACCTACGAGCAGTACTTC,CASSQDLRTGGTYEQYF
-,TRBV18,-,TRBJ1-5,TGTGCCAGCTCGCCAAACGGGGGCCCAAATCAGCCCCAGCATTTT,CASSPNGGPNQPQHF
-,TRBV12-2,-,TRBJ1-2,TGTGCAAGTCGCTTAGCTCAGGGTTGGTATGGCTACACCTTC,CASRLAQGWYGYTF
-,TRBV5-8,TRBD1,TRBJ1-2,TGTGCCAGCAGCACACTCGGACAGGGTCGTCACACCTTC,CASSTLGQGRHTF
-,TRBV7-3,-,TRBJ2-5,TGTGCCAGCAGCTTATATGGGGGCGGCCAAGAGACCCAGTACTTC,CASSLYGGGQETQYF
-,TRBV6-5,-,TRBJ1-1,TGTGCCAGCACCCGCGACCCCACCATGAACACTGAAGCTTTCTTT,CASTRDPTMNTEAFF
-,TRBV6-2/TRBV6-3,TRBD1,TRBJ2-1,TGTGCCAGCAGTTACTCACCCCCCGGGACAGGGGGGAATGAGCAGTTCTTC,CASSYSPPGTGGNEQFF
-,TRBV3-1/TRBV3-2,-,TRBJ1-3,TGTGCCAGCAGCCAAGATACGGGCGGTGGAAACACCATATATTTT,CASSQDTGGGNTIYF
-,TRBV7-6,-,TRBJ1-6,TGTGCCAGCAGCTTTGCAGGGGCCGCTATGAATTCACCCCTCCACTTT,CASSFAGAAMNSPLHF
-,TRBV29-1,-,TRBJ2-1,TGCAGCGTGAACAGGGTGGGGGTCTACAATGAGCAGTTCTTC,CSVNRVGVYNEQFF
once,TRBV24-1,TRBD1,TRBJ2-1,TGTGCCACCAGGGACGGGACAGAGATCTACAATGAGCAGTTCTTC,CATRDGTEIYNEQFF
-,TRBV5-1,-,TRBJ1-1,TGCGCCAGCAGCTTGGGAGGCCGTGGGCCTGAAGCTTTCTTT,CASSLGGRGPEAFF
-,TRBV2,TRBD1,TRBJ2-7,TGTGCCAGCAAAGGACAGGGCTACGAGCAGTACTTC,CASKGQGYEQYF
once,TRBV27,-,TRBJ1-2,TGTGCCAGCAGTCCCCCGGACACCCCAGGTGGCTACACCTTC,CASSPPDTPGGYTF
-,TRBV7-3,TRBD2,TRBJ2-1,TGTGCCAGCAGCTTCTCTAGCGGGAGGGTAGATGAGCAGTTCTTC,CASSFSSGRVDEQFF
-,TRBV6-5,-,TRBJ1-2,TGTGCCAGCAGTTACTCGAGTCAGGGGAACTATGGCTACACCTTC,CASSYSSQGNYGYTF
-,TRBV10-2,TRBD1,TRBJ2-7,TGCGCCAGCAGTGAACAGGGGCTTTACTACGAGCAGTACTTC,CASSEQGLYYEQYF
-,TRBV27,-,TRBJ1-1,TGTGCCAGCCGGGGGGAGGGGTTGTACACTGAAGCTTTCTTT,CASRGEGLYTEAFF
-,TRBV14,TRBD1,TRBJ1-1,TGTGCCAGCAGCCAAGAGGTAGGGGGCCGAGAAGCTTTCTTT,CASSQEVGGREAFF
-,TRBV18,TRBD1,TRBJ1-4,TGTGCCAGCTCACCCCTTCCCGGGACAGGGGGAGAAAAACTGTTTTTT,CASSPLPGTGGEKLFF
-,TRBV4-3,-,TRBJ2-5,TGCGCCAGCAGCCAAGATTGGGAAAGGGAGACCCAGTACTTC,CASSQDWERETQYF
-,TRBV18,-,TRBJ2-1,TGTGCCAGCTCACCATCAGCGTTGGGAGGGCAGTTCTTC,CASSPSALGGQFF
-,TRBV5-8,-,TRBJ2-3,TGTGCCAGCAGCCACGCAGGGGGGGATACGCAGTATTTT,CASSHAGGDTQYF
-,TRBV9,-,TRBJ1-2,TGTGCCAGCAGCTCGGGACCCGGCGATGGCTACACCTTC,CASSSGPGDGYTF
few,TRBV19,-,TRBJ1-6,TGTGCCAGTAAGAGCCTTGGCCAGTCCAGCTCCTATAATTCACCCCTCCACTTT,CASKSLGQSSSYNSPLHF
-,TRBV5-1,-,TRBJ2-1,TGCGCCAGCAGCTTCCATGGTGAGCAGTTCTTC,CASSFHGEQFF
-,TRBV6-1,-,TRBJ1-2,TGTGCCAGCAGTGAAGCGGCGGGGACCGGGGGCTACACCTTC,CASSEAAGTGGYTF
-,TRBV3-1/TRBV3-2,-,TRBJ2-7,TGTGCCAGCAGCCCCAGACTGGCCGACCCCGAGCAGTACTTC,CASSPRLADPEQYF
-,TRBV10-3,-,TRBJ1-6,TGTGCCATCAGTGTAGAGGGGAGCTCCTATAATTCACCCCTCCACTTT,CAISVEGSSYNSPLHF
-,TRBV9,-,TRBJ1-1,TGTGCCAGCAATCTCGGGGGGCTGGAGAGCACTGAAGCTTTCTTT,CASNLGGLESTEAFF
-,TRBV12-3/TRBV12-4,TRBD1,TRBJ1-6,TGTGCCAGCGGGACAGCGTATAATTCACCCCTCCACTTT,CASGTAYNSPLHF
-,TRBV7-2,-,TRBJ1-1,TGTGCCAGCAGCCGGAGGGAGGAAGAAGCTTTCTTT,CASSRREEEAFF
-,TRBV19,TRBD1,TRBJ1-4,TGTGCCAGTAGTATCAGGGGGCCTGAAAAACTGTTTTTT,CASSIRGPEKLFF
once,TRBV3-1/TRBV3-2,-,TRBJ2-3,TGTGCCAGCAGTCTAGGGCAGGTAAACACAGATACGCAGTATTTT,CASSLGQVNTDTQYF
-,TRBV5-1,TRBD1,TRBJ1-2,TGCGCCAGCAGCAGGACAGGGACTTTGAGGGATGGCTACACCTTC,CASSRTGTLRDGYTF
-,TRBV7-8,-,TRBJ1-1,TGTGCCAGCAGCTCCCGGGGGAGTCAGGGGATGAACACTGAAGCTTTCTTT,CASSSRGSQGMNTEAFF
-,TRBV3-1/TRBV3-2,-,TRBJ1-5,TGTGCCAGCAGCCAAAACACAGTCGATCAGCCCCAGCATTTT,CASSQNTVDQPQHF
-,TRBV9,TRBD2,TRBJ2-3,TGTGCCAGCAGCGTAGGCCTAGCGGGGGCCCTCACAGATACGCAGTATTTT,CASSVGLAGALTDTQYF